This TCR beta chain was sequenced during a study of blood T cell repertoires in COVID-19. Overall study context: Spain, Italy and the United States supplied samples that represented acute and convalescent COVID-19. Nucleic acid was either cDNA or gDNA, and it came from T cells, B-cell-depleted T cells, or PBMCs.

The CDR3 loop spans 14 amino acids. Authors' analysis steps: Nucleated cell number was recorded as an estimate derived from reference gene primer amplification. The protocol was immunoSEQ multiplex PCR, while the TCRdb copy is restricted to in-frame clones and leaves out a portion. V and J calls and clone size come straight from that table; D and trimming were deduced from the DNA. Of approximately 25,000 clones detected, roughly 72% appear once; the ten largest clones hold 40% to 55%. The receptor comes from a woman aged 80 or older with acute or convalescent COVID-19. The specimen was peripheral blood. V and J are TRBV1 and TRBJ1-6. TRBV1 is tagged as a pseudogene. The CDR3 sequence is CTSSKDGGNSPLHF. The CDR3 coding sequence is TGCACCAGCAGCAAAGATGGGGGGAATTCACCCCTCCACTTT.